The clone carrying this T cell receptor (beta chain) has just one count. The record originates from a study of cytomegalovirus exposure and HLA in healthy donors. This CDR3 has 15 residues. Germline V gives CDR1 SGHTA, CDR2 FQGNSA. The PCR contained 60 Vbeta and 13 Jbeta primers. Only in-frame clones appear in the TCRdb table, and some are missing; sequencing was by immunoSEQ multiplex PCR. The sample lists about 150,000 clones, less than 90% occurring once. Sequencing was done on a sample of PBMCs. The V and J genes are TRBV7-2 and TRBJ2-5, with 7 bases lining up with TRBD1. Judging by the DNA end, TRBJ2-7 fits better; the J call may be wrong. This TCR was recovered from a male donor in good health and CMV-seropositive. The CDR3 protein is CASSLHKGASYEQYF. CDR3 sequence (DNA): TGTGCCAGCAGCTTACATAAGGGGGCGTCCTACGAGCAGTACTTC.